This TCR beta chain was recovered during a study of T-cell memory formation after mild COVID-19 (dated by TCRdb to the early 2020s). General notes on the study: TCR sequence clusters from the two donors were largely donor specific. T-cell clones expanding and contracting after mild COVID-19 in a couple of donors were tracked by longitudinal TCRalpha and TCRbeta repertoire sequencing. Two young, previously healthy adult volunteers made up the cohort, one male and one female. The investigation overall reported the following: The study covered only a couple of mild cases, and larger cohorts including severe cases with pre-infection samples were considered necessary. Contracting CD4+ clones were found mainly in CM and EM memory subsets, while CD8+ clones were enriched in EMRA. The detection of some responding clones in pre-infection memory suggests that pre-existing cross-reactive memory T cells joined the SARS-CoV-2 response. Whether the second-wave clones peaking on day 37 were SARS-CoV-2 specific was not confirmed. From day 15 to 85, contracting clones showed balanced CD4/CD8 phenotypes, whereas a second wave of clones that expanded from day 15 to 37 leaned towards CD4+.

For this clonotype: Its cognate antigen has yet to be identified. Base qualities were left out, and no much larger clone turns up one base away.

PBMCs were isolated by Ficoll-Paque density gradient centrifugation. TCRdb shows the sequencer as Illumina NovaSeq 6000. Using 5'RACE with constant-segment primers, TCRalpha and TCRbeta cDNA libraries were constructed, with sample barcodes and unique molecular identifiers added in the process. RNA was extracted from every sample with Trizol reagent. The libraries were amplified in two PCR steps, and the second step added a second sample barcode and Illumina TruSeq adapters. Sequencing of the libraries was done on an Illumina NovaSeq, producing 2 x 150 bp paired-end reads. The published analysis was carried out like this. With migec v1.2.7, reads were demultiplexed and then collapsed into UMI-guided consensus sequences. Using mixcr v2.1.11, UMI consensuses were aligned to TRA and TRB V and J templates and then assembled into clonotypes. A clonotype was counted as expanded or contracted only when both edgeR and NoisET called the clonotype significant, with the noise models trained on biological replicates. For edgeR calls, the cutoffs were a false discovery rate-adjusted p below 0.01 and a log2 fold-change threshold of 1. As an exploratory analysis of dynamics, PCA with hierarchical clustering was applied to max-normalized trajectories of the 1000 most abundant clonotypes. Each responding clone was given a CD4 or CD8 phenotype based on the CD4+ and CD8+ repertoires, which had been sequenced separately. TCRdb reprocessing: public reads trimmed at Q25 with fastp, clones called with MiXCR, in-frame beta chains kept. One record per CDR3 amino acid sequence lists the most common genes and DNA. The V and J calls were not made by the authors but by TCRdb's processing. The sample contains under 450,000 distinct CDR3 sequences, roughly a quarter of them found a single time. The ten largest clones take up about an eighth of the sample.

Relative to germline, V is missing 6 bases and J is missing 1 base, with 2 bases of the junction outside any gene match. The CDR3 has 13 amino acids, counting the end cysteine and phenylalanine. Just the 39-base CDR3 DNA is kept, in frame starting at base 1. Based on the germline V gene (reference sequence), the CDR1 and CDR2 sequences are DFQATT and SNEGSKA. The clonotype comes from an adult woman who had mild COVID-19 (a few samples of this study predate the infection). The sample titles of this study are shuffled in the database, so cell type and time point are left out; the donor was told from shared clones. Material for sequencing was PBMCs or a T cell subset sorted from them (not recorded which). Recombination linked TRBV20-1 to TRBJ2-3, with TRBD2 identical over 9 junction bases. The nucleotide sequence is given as TGCAGTGCGGTAGCGGGGGGCACAGATACGCAGTATTTT. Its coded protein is CSAVAGGTDTQYF.